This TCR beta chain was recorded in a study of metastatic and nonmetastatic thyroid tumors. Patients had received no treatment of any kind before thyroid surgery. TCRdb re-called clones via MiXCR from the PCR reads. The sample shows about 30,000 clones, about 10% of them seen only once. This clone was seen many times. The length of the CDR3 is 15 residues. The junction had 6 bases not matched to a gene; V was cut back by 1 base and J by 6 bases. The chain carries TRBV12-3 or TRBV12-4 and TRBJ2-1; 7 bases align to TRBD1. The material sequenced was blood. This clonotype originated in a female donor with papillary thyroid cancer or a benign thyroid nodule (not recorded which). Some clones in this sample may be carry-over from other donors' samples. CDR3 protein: CASSLDRGPLNEQFF. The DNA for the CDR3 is TGTGCCAGCAGTTTAGACAGGGGCCCCCTCAATGAGCAGTTCTTC.